Each of the 19 T cell receptor beta chains below was sequenced from the same sample in a study of CD4 T cells in relation to SARS-CoV-2 and coronaviruses. The assay was immunoSEQ multiplex PCR, and TCRdb's table has in-frame clones only and misses some. Among some 64,000 clones listed, about 94% were seen once. Before the COVID-19 pandemic, during about 2010-2018, CD4+ T cells were taken from unexposed donors. Input material: naive CD4+ T cells from PBMCs. This sample's subset: naive CD4+ T cells isolated by negative enrichment. The origin of the receptors is a human donor in good health.

V usage is TRBV27 and J usage is TRBJ1-2; possibly TRBD1 for D (5 bases). The CDR3 is 13 residues long. V lost 3 bases and J lost 5, with 10 bases in between. CDR1 and CDR2 from the germline V gene are MNHEY and SMNVEV (reference sequence). The CDR3: CASSFGQKYGYTF. The CDR3 DNA reads as TGTGCCAGCAGTTTCGGACAAAAATATGGCTACACCTTC.

This chain connects TRBV5-1 to TRBJ1-4; tentatively, D is TRBD1 (6 bases). Trimming stripped 4 bases from V and 0 bases from J, with 10 bases between. The CDR3 spans 15 residues. Germline V CDR1 and CDR2: SGHRS, YFSETQ. CDR3 residues: CASSAEGATNEKLFF. Here the CDR3 DNA reads TGCGCCAGCAGCGCGGAGGGGGCAACTAATGAAAAACTGTTTTTT.

V is TRBV19 and J is TRBJ2-3, with D unclear. Looked up from germline, CDR1 is LNHDA and CDR2 is SQIVND (reference sequence). The CDR3 is 15 amino acids. Trimming pared 5 bases from V and 0 bases from J, leaving 12 bases between. The CDR3 here is CASSLASFSTDTQYF. The CDR3 DNA follows: TGTGCCAGTAGTCTCGCCTCATTTAGCACAGATACGCAGTATTTT.

V usage is TRBV30 and J usage is TRBJ2-6; 7 positions match TRBD1. The CDR3 spans 14 residues. Germline V gene lookup returns CDR1 GTSNPN and CDR2 SVGIG (reference sequence). After removal of 2 bases from V and 4 bases from J, the junction contained 2 bases not matched to a gene. As DNA, the CDR3 is TGTGCCTGGAGTCAGACAGGGGGGGCCAACGTCCTGACTTTC. It specifies CAWSQTGGANVLTF. Combining the CDR3 with reference TRBV30 and TRBJ2-6 gives the whole variable domain SQTIHQWPATLVQPVGSPLSLECTVEGTSNPNLYWYRQAAGRGLQLLFYSVGIGQISSEVPQNLSASRPQDRQFILSSKKLLLSDSGFYLCAWSQTGGANVLTFGAGSRLTVL.

Here the CDR3 reads CASSIDGSGRETQYF. Here the CDR3 DNA reads TGTGCCAGTAGTATCGACGGGTCGGGTAGAGAGACCCAGTACTTC. The V and J genes are TRBV19 and TRBJ2-5; D call uncertain. This CDR3 has 15 residues. Trimming took off 3 bases at V and 4 bases at J, with 15 bases between the two ends. Looked up from germline, CDR1 is LNHDA and CDR2 is SQIVND (reference sequence).

The chain recombines TRBV27 with TRBJ2-7; 8 nucleotides agree with TRBD1. V lost 5 bases, J lost 6 bases, and 9 bases stayed unmatched. Germline V gives CDR1 MNHEY, CDR2 SMNVEV (reference sequence). The CDR3 covers 14 residues. The CDR3 nucleotides are TGTGCCAGCAGTCCCAGGACAGGGACCGGCGAGCAGTACTTC. This encodes CASSPRTGTGEQYF.

The rearrangement joins TRBV7-9 to TRBJ2-7; 7 bases line up with TRBD2. Per germline, CDR1 SEHNR and CDR2 FQNEAQ (reference sequence). The CDR3 contains 16 residues. V gave up 4 bases and J gave up 2 bases; unmatched junction bases: 11. CDR3 region: CASSSRDSGLPYEQYF. CDR3 sequence (DNA): TGTGCCAGCAGCTCCCGTGATAGCGGGCTGCCCTACGAGCAGTACTTC. Filled out from reference TRBV7-9 and TRBJ2-7, the complete variable domain reads DTGVSQNPRHKITKRGQNVTFRCDPISEHNRLYWYRQTLGQGPEFLTYFQNEAQLEKSRLLSDRFSAERPKGSFSTLEIQRTEQGDSAMYLCASSSRDSGLPYEQYFGPGTRLTVT.

The V call is TRBV6-6, the J call TRBJ1-1, with unresolved D. The CDR3 has 14 residues. Germline CDR1 MNHNY, CDR2 SVGAGI (reference sequence). V lost 8 bases and J 9 bases, leaving 22 bases between the germline ends. This chain's CDR3 is CASEPIRSVGQAFF. In DNA, the CDR3 is TGTGCCAGCGAGCCCATTAGGTCTGTGGGCCAAGCTTTCTTT.

CDR3 amino acids: CASSKGARGFYNEQFF. The CDR3, as DNA: TGCGCCAGCAGTAAGGGAGCTCGGGGTTTCTACAATGAGCAGTTCTTC. This chain uses TRBV10-2 with TRBJ2-1, with D possibly TRBD2 on 5 matching bases. This CDR3 is built from 16 residues. The V gene lost 5 bases and the J gene lost 3 bases, with 17 bases spanning the gap. Germline CDR1 reads WSHSY; CDR2 reads SAAADI.

The chain combines TRBV7-9 with TRBJ2-5; 9 positions match TRBD2. V dropped 7 bases and J dropped 3; count of bases not matched to a gene: 15. Germline V gene lookup returns CDR1 SEHNR and CDR2 FQNEAQ (reference sequence). This CDR3 has 17 residues. The CDR3 loop reads CASKRVASGNWEETQYF. Here the CDR3 DNA reads TGTGCCAGCAAGAGGGTCGCTAGCGGGAACTGGGAAGAGACCCAGTACTTC.

The chain links TRBV28 to TRBJ1-1, with TRBD1 matching over 9 bases. This CDR3 is built from 15 residues. J was trimmed by 4 bases and V by 7 bases; bases with no gene match: 10. Germline assignment: CDR1 MDHEN and CDR2 SYDVKM. CDR3 sequence (DNA): TGTGCCAGCAAGTCATCGGGACAGGGTTCCACTGAAGCTTTCTTT. The encoded protein is CASKSSGQGSTEAFF.

J is TRBJ2-3 and V is TRBV6-5; TRBD1 agrees at 8 bases. CDR3 size: 15 residues. J lost 4 bases, V lost 5 bases, and 8 bases had no gene match. Germline lookup yields CDR1 MNHEY and CDR2 SVGAGI. CDR3 in DNA: TGTGCCAGCAGTCTTCAGGGGGCAGGTTCAGATACGCAGTATTTT. Translation gives CASSLQGAGSDTQYF.

The chain combines TRBV7-2 with TRBJ2-7; a weak D match, TRBD1 (6 bases). Germline V lookup: CDR1 SGHTA, CDR2 FQGNSA. V gave up 6 bases and J gave up 3 bases, with 18 bases separating them. This CDR3 contains 15 residues. CDR3 sequence: CASSFPGQRVYEQYF. The CDR3 nucleotides are TGTGCCAGCAGTTTTCCGGGACAACGGGTCTACGAGCAGTACTTC.

This chain joins TRBV28 and TRBJ2-7, with D perhaps TRBD1 or TRBD2 (6 bases each). Trimming removed 9 bases at V and 7 bases at J, with 16 bases between. The CDR3 has 12 residues. The germline CDR1 and CDR2 sequences are MDHEN and SYDVKM. The CDR3 DNA sequence: TGTGCCAGTCTTGGGGGGCTCGGGGAGCAGTACTTC. Amino acid sequence: CASLGGLGEQYF.

This chain uses TRBV7-8 with TRBJ2-2, with 10 positions matching TRBD2. The CDR3 totals 16 residues. The V and J ends lost 3 bases and 2 bases, in that order; junction bases with no gene match: 3. The V gene's germline CDR1 is SGHVS and CDR2 FQNEAQ. CDR3 residues: CASSLWTSGNTGELFF. CDR3 coding DNA: TGTGCCAGCAGCTTGTGGACTAGCGGCAACACCGGGGAGCTGTTTTTT.

The V call is TRBV5-4, the J call TRBJ2-7, with TRBD2 identical over 7 bases. V lost 3 bases and J lost 1; bases outside the gene matches: 4. This CDR3 region has 14 residues. Per germline, CDR1 SGHNT and CDR2 YYREEE (reference sequence). The CDR3 region has the DNA TGTGCCAGCAGCTGGAGAGCGGGATCCTACGAGCAGTACTTC. Encoded protein: CASSWRAGSYEQYF.

The chain links TRBV2 to TRBJ2-7; TRBD1 agrees at 7 bases. This CDR3 is 11 amino acids long. Unmatched junction bases numbered 4, after V lost 8 bases and J lost 6 bases. The germline V gene encodes CDR1 SNHLY and CDR2 FYNNEI. CDR3 in amino acids: CASLTGSEQYF. The CDR3 bases are TGTGCCAGCCTGACAGGGTCCGAGCAGTACTTC.

The gene calls are TRBV21-1 and TRBJ1-5; TRBD1, as called in the table, went unchecked against the DNA. TRBV21-1 is tagged as a pseudogene. The CDR3 is 17 residues long. As DNA, the CDR3 is TGTGCCAGCACCTCCTCTCCACAGGGGGCGAGCAATCAGCCCCAGCATTTT. This codes for CASTSSPQGASNQPQHF.

This chain uses TRBV6-1 with TRBJ1-6, with D perhaps matching TRBD1 (5 bases). Germline V gene data show CDR1 as MNHNS and CDR2 as SASEGT. The CDR3 has 16 residues. Between the trimmed V and J ends, which lost 4 bases and 0 bases, there was a span of 10 bases. Here the CDR3 DNA reads TGTGCCAGCAGTGGACAGTCAAGCTCCTATAATTCACCCCTCCACTTT. It encodes CASSGQSSSYNSPLHF.